The table lists the clone carrying this T cell receptor (beta chain) with a few counts. PCR involved 60 Vbeta and 13 Jbeta primers. Method: immunoSEQ multiplex PCR; TCRdb's copy keeps in-frame clones and lacks some. The sample records roughly 120,000 clones, 70% to 80% being singletons. The data belong to a study of cytomegalovirus exposure and HLA in healthy donors. Germline V gene lookup returns CDR1 SGHKS and CDR2 YYEKEE (reference sequence). Trimming removed 4 bases from V and 3 bases from J, with 14 bases in between. The length of the CDR3 is 15 residues. Sequenced material: PBMCs. The chain is built from TRBV5-5 and TRBJ2-1; perhaps TRBD1 as D (6 bases). This TCR derives from a woman under 30 in good health and CMV-seronegative. The CDR3 reads CASSRGQPLYNEQFF. The CDR3 region has the DNA TGTGCCAGCAGCCGTGGACAGCCTCTCTACAATGAGCAGTTCTTC.